This TCR beta chain was documented in a study of response to subunit inactivated influenza vaccine. Findings of the study overall: After each seasonal influenza vaccination, few new T cells are recruited, the authors suggested.

J gave up 6 bases and V 6 bases, and 10 bases lay outside the gene matches. CDR3 length: 14 residues. Germline V lookup: CDR1 SNHLY, CDR2 FYNNEI. This clonotype has ten or more counts. The antigen is not known. Via MiXCR, TCRdb re-called the RT-PCR reads, giving one row per CDR3 protein. The repertoire has under 500,000 distinct CDR3 sequences, 9.5% to 12% of them found once; the top ten carry around 12%. The material sequenced was PBMCs from blood, taken roughly 6 weeks after vaccination. This receptor was identified in a man aged 45 to 65 who received an inactivated influenza vaccine. The rearrangement joins TRBV2 to TRBJ2-7, with TRBD1 matching 8 bases. The CDR3 DNA reads as TGTGCCAGCAGATACCGACAGGGGATAATCGAGCAGTACTTC. It translates to CASRYRQGIIEQYF.